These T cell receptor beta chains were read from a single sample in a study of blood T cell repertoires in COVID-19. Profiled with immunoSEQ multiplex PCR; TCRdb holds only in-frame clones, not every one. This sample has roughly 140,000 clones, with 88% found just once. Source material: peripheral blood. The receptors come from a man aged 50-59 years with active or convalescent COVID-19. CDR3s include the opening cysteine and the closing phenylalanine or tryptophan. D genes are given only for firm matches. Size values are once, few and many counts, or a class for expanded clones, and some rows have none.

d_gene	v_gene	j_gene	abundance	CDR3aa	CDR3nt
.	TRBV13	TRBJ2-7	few	CASSLVNRGYEQYF	TGTGCCAGCAGCTTAGTAAATCGGGGCTACGAGCAGTACTTC
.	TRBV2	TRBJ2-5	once	CASSANQETQYF	TGTGCCAGCAGTGCAAACCAAGAGACCCAGTACTTC
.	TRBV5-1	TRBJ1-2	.	CASSSQGYGGYTF	TGCGCCAGCAGCTCCCAGGGTTATGGCGGCTACACCTTC
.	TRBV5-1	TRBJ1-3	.	CASSLVTGSGNTIYF	TGCGCCAGCAGCTTGGTAACGGGATCTGGAAACACCATATATTTT
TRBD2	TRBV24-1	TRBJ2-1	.	CATSEERTSGNEQFF	TGTGCCACCAGTGAGGAACGGACTAGCGGCAATGAGCAGTTCTTC
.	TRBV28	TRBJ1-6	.	CASSFRNSPLHF	TGTGCCAGCAGTTTCCGTAATTCACCCCTCCACTTT
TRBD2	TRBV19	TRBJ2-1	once	CASSIGTSGRNEQFF	TGTGCCAGTAGTATAGGCACTAGCGGGAGGAATGAGCAGTTCTTC
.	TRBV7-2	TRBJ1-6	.	CASSIDRIQSPLHF	TGTGCCAGCAGCATTGACAGGATACAGTCACCCCTCCACTTT
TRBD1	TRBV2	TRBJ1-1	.	CASRKDRGSEAFF	TGTGCCAGCAGGAAGGACAGGGGATCTGAAGCTTTCTTT
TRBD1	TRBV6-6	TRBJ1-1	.	CASSDFWTGLNTEAFF	TGTGCCAGCAGTGACTTCTGGACAGGTTTAAACACTGAAGCTTTCTTT
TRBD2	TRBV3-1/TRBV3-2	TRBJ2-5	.	CASSPRTSGRETQYF	TGTGCCAGCAGCCCCCGGACTAGCGGGAGAGAGACCCAGTACTTC
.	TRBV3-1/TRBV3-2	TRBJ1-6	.	CASSLPSGGYNSPLHF	TGTGCCAGCAGCCTCCCGTCGGGGGGCTATAATTCACCCCTCCACTTT
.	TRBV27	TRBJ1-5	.	CASSFQINQPQHF	TGTGCCAGCAGTTTTCAGATCAATCAGCCCCAGCATTTT
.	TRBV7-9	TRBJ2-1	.	CASSLAGSYNEQFF	TGTGCCAGCAGCTTAGCGGGCTCGTACAATGAGCAGTTCTTC
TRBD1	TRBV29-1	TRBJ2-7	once	CSALPGQGDEQYF	TGCAGCGCCCTACCGGGACAGGGTGACGAGCAGTACTTC
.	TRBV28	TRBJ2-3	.	CASSLGTRWRTDTQYF	TGTGCCAGCAGTTTGGGGACTCGGTGGCGCACAGATACGCAGTATTTT
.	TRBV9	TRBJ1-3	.	CASSVDGHSGNTIYF	TGTGCCAGCAGCGTGGATGGGCACTCTGGAAACACCATATATTTT
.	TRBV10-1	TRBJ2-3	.	CASSDYGIDTQYF	TGCGCCAGCAGTGATTACGGGATTGATACGCAGTATTTT
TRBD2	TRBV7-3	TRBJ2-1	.	CASSRGVTNEQFF	TGTGCCAGCAGCCGGGGGGTAACCAATGAGCAGTTCTTC
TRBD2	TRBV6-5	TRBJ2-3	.	CASSYTPTSGDTQYF	TGTGCCAGCAGTTACACCCCCACTAGCGGAGATACGCAGTATTTT
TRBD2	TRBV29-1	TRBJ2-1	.	CSVGGRVTYNEQFF	TGCAGCGTTGGAGGGAGGGTAACCTACAATGAGCAGTTCTTC
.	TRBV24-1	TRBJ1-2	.	CATSDMTGGYGYTF	TGTGCCACCAGTGATATGACAGGCGGTTATGGCTACACCTTC
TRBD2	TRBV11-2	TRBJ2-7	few	CASSWGSGRGGEQYF	TGTGCCAGCAGCTGGGGGTCCGGGAGGGGTGGCGAGCAGTACTTC
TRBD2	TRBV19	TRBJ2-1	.	CASSDSGRAYNEQFF	TGTGCCAGTAGCGATAGCGGGCGGGCCTACAATGAGCAGTTCTTC
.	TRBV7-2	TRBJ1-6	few	CASSLGGNNSPLHF	TGTGCCAGCAGCTTAGGAGGCAATAATTCACCCCTCCACTTT
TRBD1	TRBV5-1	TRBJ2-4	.	CASSGGQVAKNIQYF	TGCGCCAGCAGCGGGGGACAGGTAGCCAAAAACATTCAGTACTTC
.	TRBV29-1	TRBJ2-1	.	CSVLDSRYYNEQFF	TGCAGCGTGTTGGACAGCCGATACTACAATGAGCAGTTCTTC